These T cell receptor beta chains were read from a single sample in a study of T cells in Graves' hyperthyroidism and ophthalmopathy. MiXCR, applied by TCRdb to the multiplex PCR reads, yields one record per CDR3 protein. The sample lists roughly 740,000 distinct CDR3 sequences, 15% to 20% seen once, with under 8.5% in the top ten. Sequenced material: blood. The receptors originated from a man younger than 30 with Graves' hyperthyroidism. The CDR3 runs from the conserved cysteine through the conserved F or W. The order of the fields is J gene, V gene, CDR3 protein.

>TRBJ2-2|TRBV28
CASMEGNTGELFF
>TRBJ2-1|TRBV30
CAWSKPGPYNEQFF
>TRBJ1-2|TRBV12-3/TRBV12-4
CASSLRLPGQGAYTF
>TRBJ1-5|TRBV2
CASSHDRDSYSNQPQHF
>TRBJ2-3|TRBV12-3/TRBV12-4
CASSFFRSSTDTQYF
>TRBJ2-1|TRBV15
CATSRSRGGYNEQFF
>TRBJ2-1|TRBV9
CASSAVPGLATEQFF
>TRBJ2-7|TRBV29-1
CSARDRGDYEQYF
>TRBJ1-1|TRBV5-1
CASSLVGAMNTEAFF
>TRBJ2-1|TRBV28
CASSLVTSGIDEQFF
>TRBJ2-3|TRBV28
CASSFRASGTYTDTQYF
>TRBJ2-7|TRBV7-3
CASSLTDGAEQYF
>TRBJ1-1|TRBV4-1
CASSQDRRSLNTEAFF
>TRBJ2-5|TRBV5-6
CASSGYKKTQYF
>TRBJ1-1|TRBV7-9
CASSVAYTTEAFF
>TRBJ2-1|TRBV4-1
CASSRLATSGSRDEQFF
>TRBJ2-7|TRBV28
CASSPYPGSGTYEQYF
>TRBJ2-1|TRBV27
CASSLYGGELAGDEQFF
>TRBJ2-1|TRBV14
CASSPVTGPGPYNEQFF
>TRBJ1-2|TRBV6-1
CASSEQGGGGYTF
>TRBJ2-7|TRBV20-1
CSVRNPTYEQYF
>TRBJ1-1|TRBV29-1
CSVVGGWGTLNTEAFF
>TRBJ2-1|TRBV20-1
CSARDGTYNEQFF
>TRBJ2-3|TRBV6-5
CASSYPRDRGTDTQYF